A selection of T cell receptor beta chains follows, all from one sample in a study of HIV-infected patients and healthy controls. Each CDR3 protein gets one entry after TCRdb re-called the 5' RACE reads with MiXCR. Here the sample spans about 67,000 distinct CDR3 sequences, about 16% being singletons. Sequencing was done on a sample of CD4+ T cells from blood. The receptors originated from a human donor in good health. CDR3s include the opening cysteine and the closing phenylalanine or tryptophan. The order of the fields is D gene, J gene, V gene, clone size, CDR3 DNA, CDR3 protein. A D gene is named only where the DNA matches it firmly. Clone size is given for some rows only: seen once, a few or many times, or a class if the clone is expanded.

d_gene: .
j_gene: TRBJ1-1
v_gene: TRBV5-1
abundance: many
CDR3nt: TGCGCCAGCAGCCAAACCGCAGGGATAAACACTGAAGCTTTCTTT
CDR3aa: CASSQTAGINTEAFF

d_gene: .
j_gene: TRBJ2-1
v_gene: TRBV12-3/TRBV12-4
abundance: few
CDR3nt: TGTGCCAGCAGTGCATCTATGTATCCCTACAATGAGCAGTTCTTC
CDR3aa: CASSASMYPYNEQFF

d_gene: .
j_gene: TRBJ2-2
v_gene: TRBV6-2/TRBV6-3
abundance: .
CDR3nt: TGTGCCAGCAGGGCCGCCCTAGGGGACACCGGGGAGCTGTTTTTT
CDR3aa: CASRAALGDTGELFF

d_gene: .
j_gene: TRBJ1-6
v_gene: TRBV6-6
abundance: .
CDR3nt: TGTGCCAGCAGTTACGACAGGTTCGATTCTGGGTCACCCCTCCACTTT
CDR3aa: CASSYDRFDSGSPLHF

d_gene: .
j_gene: TRBJ2-5
v_gene: TRBV29-1
abundance: .
CDR3nt: TGCAGCGTTGACTCTGGGTCCCAAGAGACCCAGTACTTC
CDR3aa: CSVDSGSQETQYF

d_gene: .
j_gene: TRBJ1-5
v_gene: TRBV20-1
abundance: few
CDR3nt: TGCAGTGCTTACCTCCAATCCGATCAGCCCCAGCATTTT
CDR3aa: CSAYLQSDQPQHF

d_gene: .
j_gene: TRBJ1-1
v_gene: TRBV30
abundance: few
CDR3nt: TGTGCCTGGAGTGGGGGCGGCTTGAAAGCTTTCTTT
CDR3aa: CAWSGGGLKAFF

d_gene: TRBD1
j_gene: TRBJ2-7
v_gene: TRBV12-3/TRBV12-4
abundance: few
CDR3nt: TGTGCCAGCAGGCGAAGGGACAGGGTGGGAGAGCAGTACTTC
CDR3aa: CASRRRDRVGEQYF

d_gene: .
j_gene: TRBJ2-1
v_gene: TRBV29-1
abundance: .
CDR3nt: TGCAGCGTTGAAGACTCGCGGACTATATACAATGAGCAGTTCTTC
CDR3aa: CSVEDSRTIYNEQFF

d_gene: TRBD1
j_gene: TRBJ1-1
v_gene: TRBV18
abundance: .
CDR3nt: TGTGCCAGCTCACCGGACAGGGACGAAGCTTTCTTT
CDR3aa: CASSPDRDEAFF

d_gene: .
j_gene: TRBJ1-6
v_gene: TRBV5-1
abundance: few
CDR3nt: TGCGCCAGCAGCTTGGCGTCATCCCGGGAAGAGGCCCTCCACTTT
CDR3aa: CASSLASSREEALHF

d_gene: .
j_gene: TRBJ2-7
v_gene: TRBV7-2
abundance: few
CDR3nt: TGTGCCAGCAGCTTAGGGCCCGTAATACCCTACGAGCAGTACTTC
CDR3aa: CASSLGPVIPYEQYF

d_gene: .
j_gene: TRBJ1-1
v_gene: TRBV7-9
abundance: few
CDR3nt: TGTGCCAGCAGCTTAGCAGCGAACACTGAAGCTTTCTTT
CDR3aa: CASSLAANTEAFF

d_gene: .
j_gene: TRBJ2-3
v_gene: TRBV7-8
abundance: .
CDR3nt: TGTGCCAGCAGCTTCCACCGGGCGTCAGATACGCAGTATTTT
CDR3aa: CASSFHRASDTQYF

d_gene: .
j_gene: TRBJ2-3
v_gene: TRBV6-6
abundance: .
CDR3nt: TGTGCCAGCAGTTACGGGGGACGGAGCGGATCCACAGATACGCAGTATTTT
CDR3aa: CASSYGGRSGSTDTQYF

d_gene: TRBD1
j_gene: TRBJ2-6
v_gene: TRBV4-2
abundance: .
CDR3nt: TGTGCCAGCAGCCAGAAGACCGGGACAGGGGGCTCTGGGGCCAACGTCCTGACTTTC
CDR3aa: CASSQKTGTGGSGANVLTF

d_gene: TRBD2
j_gene: TRBJ2-4
v_gene: TRBV6-2/TRBV6-3
abundance: .
CDR3nt: TGTGCCAGCATGAACCCGGAGGCGTTAGCGGGAGGGAACATTCAGTACTTC
CDR3aa: CASMNPEALAGGNIQYF

d_gene: .
j_gene: TRBJ1-2
v_gene: TRBV25-1
abundance: .
CDR3nt: TGTGCCAGCAGTCACTATGACGGAATTCGACATGGCTACACCTTC
CDR3aa: CASSHYDGIRHGYTF

d_gene: .
j_gene: TRBJ2-1
v_gene: TRBV7-2
abundance: .
CDR3nt: TGTGCCAGCAGCTTCGGGCAAAGGGCGGAGCAGTTCTTC
CDR3aa: CASSFGQRAEQFF

d_gene: TRBD2
j_gene: TRBJ2-2
v_gene: TRBV12-3/TRBV12-4
abundance: .
CDR3nt: TGTGCCAGCAGCTCTGGACTAGCGGGAGTAAGGGAGCTGTTTTTT
CDR3aa: CASSSGLAGVRELFF

d_gene: .
j_gene: TRBJ2-7
v_gene: TRBV19
abundance: .
CDR3nt: TGTGCCAGTAGTATAGTTGGGACCTACGAGCAGTACTTC
CDR3aa: CASSIVGTYEQYF

d_gene: .
j_gene: TRBJ2-3
v_gene: TRBV20-1
abundance: few
CDR3nt: TGCAGTGCTCGCCGGGACTTAAGCACAGATACGCAGTATTTT
CDR3aa: CSARRDLSTDTQYF

d_gene: .
j_gene: TRBJ2-1
v_gene: TRBV19
abundance: .
CDR3nt: TGTGCCAGTAGTATCCGGGAGAGCTCCTACAATGAGCAGTTCTTC
CDR3aa: CASSIRESSYNEQFF

d_gene: .
j_gene: TRBJ2-7
v_gene: TRBV6-5
abundance: few
CDR3nt: TGTGCCAGCACCCCTGACCCCGGCCACGGAGGAGAGCAGTACTTC
CDR3aa: CASTPDPGHGGEQYF

d_gene: .
j_gene: TRBJ1-5
v_gene: TRBV18
abundance: .
CDR3nt: TGTGCCAGCTCACCTTCCGGGGCCTCCTACAATCAGCCCCAGCATTTT
CDR3aa: CASSPSGASYNQPQHF

d_gene: .
j_gene: TRBJ2-7
v_gene: TRBV30
abundance: many
CDR3nt: TGTGCCTGGAGTCTCGGGACGCCCGGGACATCCGAGCAGTACTTC
CDR3aa: CAWSLGTPGTSEQYF

d_gene: .
j_gene: TRBJ2-5
v_gene: TRBV2
abundance: many
CDR3nt: TGTGCCAGGAGCGGCCTCGTCCAAGAGACCCAGTACTTC
CDR3aa: CARSGLVQETQYF

d_gene: .
j_gene: TRBJ1-5
v_gene: TRBV7-9
abundance: .
CDR3nt: TGTGCCAGCAGCTTAGCGTTGGGTCAGCCCCAGCATTTT
CDR3aa: CASSLALGQPQHF

d_gene: TRBD2
j_gene: TRBJ2-5
v_gene: TRBV7-2
abundance: few
CDR3nt: TGTGCCAGCAGCTTTGGGGGACTAGTAGAGACCCAGTACTTC
CDR3aa: CASSFGGLVETQYF

d_gene: .
j_gene: TRBJ1-1
v_gene: TRBV12-3/TRBV12-4
abundance: few
CDR3nt: TGTGCCAGCAGTTCACAGACCTTGGCGAACACTGAAGCTTTCTTT
CDR3aa: CASSSQTLANTEAFF

d_gene: .
j_gene: TRBJ2-1
v_gene: TRBV10-3
abundance: .
CDR3nt: TGTGCCATCAGTGAGTCCGGGGCTGAGCAGTTCTTC
CDR3aa: CAISESGAEQFF